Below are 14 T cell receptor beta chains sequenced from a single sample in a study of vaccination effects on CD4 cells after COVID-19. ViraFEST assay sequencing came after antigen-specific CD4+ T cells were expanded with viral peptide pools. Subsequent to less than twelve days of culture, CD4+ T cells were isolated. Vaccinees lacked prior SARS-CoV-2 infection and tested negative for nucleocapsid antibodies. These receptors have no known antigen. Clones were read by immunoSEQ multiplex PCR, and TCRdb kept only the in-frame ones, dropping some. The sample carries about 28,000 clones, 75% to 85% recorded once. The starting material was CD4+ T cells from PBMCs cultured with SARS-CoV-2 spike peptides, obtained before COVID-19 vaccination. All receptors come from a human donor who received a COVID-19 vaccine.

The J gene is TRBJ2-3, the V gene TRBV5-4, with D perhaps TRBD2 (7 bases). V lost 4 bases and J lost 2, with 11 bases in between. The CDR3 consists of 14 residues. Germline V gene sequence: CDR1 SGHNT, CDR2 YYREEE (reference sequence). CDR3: CASSKGGVTDTQYF. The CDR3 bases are TGTGCCAGCAGCAAGGGGGGGGTCACAGATACGCAGTATTTT.

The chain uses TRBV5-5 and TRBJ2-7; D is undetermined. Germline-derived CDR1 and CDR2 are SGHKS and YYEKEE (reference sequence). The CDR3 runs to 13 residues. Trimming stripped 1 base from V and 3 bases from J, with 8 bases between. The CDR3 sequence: CASSLKNIYEQYF. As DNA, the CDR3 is TGTGCCAGCAGCTTGAAGAATATCTACGAGCAGTACTTC.

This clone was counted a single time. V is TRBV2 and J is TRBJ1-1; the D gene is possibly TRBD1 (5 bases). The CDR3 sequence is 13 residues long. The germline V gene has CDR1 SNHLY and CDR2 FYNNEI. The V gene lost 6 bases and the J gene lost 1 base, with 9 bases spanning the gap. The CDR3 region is CASRTDRNTEAFF. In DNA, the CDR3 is TGTGCCAGCAGAACCGACAGGAACACTGAAGCTTTCTTT.

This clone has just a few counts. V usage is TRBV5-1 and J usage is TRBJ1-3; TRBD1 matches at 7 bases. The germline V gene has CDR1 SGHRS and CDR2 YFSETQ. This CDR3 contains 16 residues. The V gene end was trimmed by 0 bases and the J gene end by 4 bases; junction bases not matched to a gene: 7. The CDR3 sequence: CASSLEGRQGGNTIYF. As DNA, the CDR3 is TGCGCCAGCAGCTTGGAAGGCCGACAGGGCGGAAACACCATATATTTT.

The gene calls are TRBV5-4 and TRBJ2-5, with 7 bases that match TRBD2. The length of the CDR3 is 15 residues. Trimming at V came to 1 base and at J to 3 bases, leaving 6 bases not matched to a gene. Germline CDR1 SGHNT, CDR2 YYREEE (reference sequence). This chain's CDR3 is CASSLQQAGEETQYF. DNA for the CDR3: TGTGCCAGCAGCTTGCAACAGGCGGGGGAAGAGACCCAGTACTTC.

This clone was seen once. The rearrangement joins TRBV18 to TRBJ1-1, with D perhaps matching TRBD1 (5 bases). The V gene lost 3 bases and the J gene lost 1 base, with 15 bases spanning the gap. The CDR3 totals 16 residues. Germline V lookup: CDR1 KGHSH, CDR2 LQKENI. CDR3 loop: CASSPWRTQANTEAFF. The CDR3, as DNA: TGTGCCAGCTCACCCTGGCGTACACAGGCGAACACTGAAGCTTTCTTT.

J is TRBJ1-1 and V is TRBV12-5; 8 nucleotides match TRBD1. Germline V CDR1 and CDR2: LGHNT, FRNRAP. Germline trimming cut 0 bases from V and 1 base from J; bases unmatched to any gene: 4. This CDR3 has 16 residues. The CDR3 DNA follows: TGTGCTAGTGGTTTGGTACTGGACAGGGAGAACACTGAAGCTTTCTTT. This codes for CASGLVLDRENTEAFF.

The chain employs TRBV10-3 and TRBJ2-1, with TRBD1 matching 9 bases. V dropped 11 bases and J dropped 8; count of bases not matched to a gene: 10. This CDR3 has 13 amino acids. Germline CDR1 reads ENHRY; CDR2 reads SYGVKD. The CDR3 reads CAANRDRDDEQFF. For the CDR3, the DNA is TGTGCCGCAAACCGGGACAGGGACGATGAGCAGTTCTTC.

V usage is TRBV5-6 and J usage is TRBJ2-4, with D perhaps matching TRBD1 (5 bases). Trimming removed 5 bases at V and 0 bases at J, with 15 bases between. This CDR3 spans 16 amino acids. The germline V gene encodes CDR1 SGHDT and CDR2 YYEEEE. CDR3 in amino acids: CASRMGPELAKNIQYF. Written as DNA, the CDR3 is TGTGCCAGCAGGATGGGGCCCGAGCTAGCCAAAAACATTCAGTACTTC.

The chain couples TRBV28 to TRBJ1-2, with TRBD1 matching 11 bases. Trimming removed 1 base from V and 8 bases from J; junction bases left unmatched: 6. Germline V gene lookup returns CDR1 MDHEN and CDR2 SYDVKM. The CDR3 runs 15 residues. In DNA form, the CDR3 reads TGTGCCAGCAGTTTATTTGGACAGGGGGCGGCCGGCTACACCTTC. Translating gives CASSLFGQGAAGYTF.

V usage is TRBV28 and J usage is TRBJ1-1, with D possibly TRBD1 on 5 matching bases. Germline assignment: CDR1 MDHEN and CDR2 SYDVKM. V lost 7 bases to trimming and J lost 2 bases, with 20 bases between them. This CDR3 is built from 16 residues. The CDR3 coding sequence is TGTGCCAGCACCCCGTTTGGGGCGAGGGGTAACACTGAAGCTTTCTTT. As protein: CASTPFGARGNTEAFF.

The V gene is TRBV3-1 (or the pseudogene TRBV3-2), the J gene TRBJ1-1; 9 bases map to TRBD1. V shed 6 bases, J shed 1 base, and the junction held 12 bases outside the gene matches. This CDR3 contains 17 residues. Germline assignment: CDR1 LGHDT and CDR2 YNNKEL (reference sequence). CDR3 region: CASSRPLTGGTNTEAFF. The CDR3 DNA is TGTGCCAGCAGTCGACCATTAACAGGGGGCACGAACACTGAAGCTTTCTTT.

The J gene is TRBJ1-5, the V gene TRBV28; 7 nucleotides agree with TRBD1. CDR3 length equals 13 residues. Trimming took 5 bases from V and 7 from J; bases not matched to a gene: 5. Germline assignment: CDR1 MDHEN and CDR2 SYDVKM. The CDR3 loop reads CASSRQGPQPQHF. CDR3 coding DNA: TGTGCCAGCAGTAGACAGGGTCCCCAGCCCCAGCATTTT.

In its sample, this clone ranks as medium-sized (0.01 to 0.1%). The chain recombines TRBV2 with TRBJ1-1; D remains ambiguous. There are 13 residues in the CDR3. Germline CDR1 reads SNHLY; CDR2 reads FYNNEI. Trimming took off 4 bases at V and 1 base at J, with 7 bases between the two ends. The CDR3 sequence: CASSAGENTEAFF. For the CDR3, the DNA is TGTGCCAGCAGTGCCGGCGAGAACACTGAAGCTTTCTTT.